This entry concerns a single T cell receptor beta chain. This specimen belongs to a study of blood T cell repertoires in COVID-19. Turning to the study itself: Whether acute or convalescent, the COVID-19 samples came from the United States, Italy and Spain. PBMCs, B-cell-depleted T cells, or T cells provided the cDNA or gDNA that made up the material.

Original data processing: Amplified reference gene primers provided the basis for estimating nucleated cell counts. Some clones are missing from TCRdb's copy, which holds only in-frame ones; the method was immunoSEQ multiplex PCR. The DNA was the basis for D and trimming; V, J and clone size are from that table. In the table there are about 60,000 clones, around 85% of which are singletons. The receptor was isolated from a woman in her sixties or seventies with acute or convalescent COVID-19. The sequenced material came from peripheral blood.

The CDR3 spells CASSFHRDTANTEAFF. The CDR3 DNA follows: TGTGCCAGCAGTTTCCACAGGGATACCGCGAACACTGAAGCTTTCTTT. J is TRBJ1-1 and V is TRBV6-2 or TRBV6-3; TRBD1 might be the D (6 bases). The CDR3 sequence is 16 residues long. Trimming removed 4 bases at V and 1 base at J, with 16 bases between. Germline V gene lookup returns CDR1 MNHEY and CDR2 SVGEGT.